The entry below gives a single T cell receptor beta chain sequence along with its context. Its specificity is unknown. The data were taken from a study of T-cell memory formation after mild COVID-19. Study background: Largely, the TCR clusters proved donor specific. Whole-study findings and limits: Chiefly within CM and EM were the contracting CD4+ clones; CD8+ ones were within EMRA.

TCRdb reanalysed the 5' RACE reads using MiXCR and keeps one entry per CDR3 protein. The table records roughly 400,000 distinct CDR3 sequences, 18% of them present only once. V was cut by 5 bases and J by 4 bases, with 23 bases left in between. The germline gives CDR1 SGHTA, CDR2 FQGNSA. This CDR3 region has 17 residues. This clonotype was obtained from a man aged 18 to 30 who had mild COVID-19 (a few samples of this study predate the infection). Cell type and time point are not known. Material for sequencing was PBMCs or a T cell subset sorted from them (not recorded which). The chain links TRBV7-2 to TRBJ1-2, with D perhaps matching TRBD1 (5 bases). CDR3 sequence: CASSPRITGTGIYGYTF. As DNA, the CDR3 is TGTGCCAGCAGCCCCCGAATTACCGGGACGGGTATCTATGGCTACACCTTC. Drawing the rest from reference TRBV7-2 and TRBJ1-2, the complete variable domain is GAGVSQSPSNKVTEKGKDVELRCDPISGHTALYWYRQSLGQGLEFLIYFQGNSAPDKSGLPSDRFSAERTGGSVSTLTIQRTQQEDSAVYLCASSPRITGTGIYGYTFGSGTRLTVV.